A selection of T cell receptor beta chains follows, all from one sample in a study of T cells in Graves' hyperthyroidism and ophthalmopathy. TCRdb passed the multiplex PCR reads through MiXCR, listing each CDR3 protein once. The table has more than 500,000 distinct CDR3 sequences, 15% to 20% seen once. Source material: blood. The receptors here all came from a woman in her twenties or thirties with Graves' ophthalmopathy. Both conserved end residues are part of each CDR3. Each record gives: J gene, V gene, D gene, clone size, CDR3 DNA, CDR3 protein. D genes are given only for firm matches. A row's size may be missing; if present it is once, few, many or a size class.

TRBJ1-1 TRBV7-8 . few TGTGCCAGCATCCCGTGGGACACTGAAGCTTTCTTT CASIPWDTEAFF
TRBJ1-4 TRBV30 TRBD1 many TGTGCCTGGTGCCGGGACAGGGGCGTTGAAAAACTGTTTTTT CAWCRDRGVEKLFF
TRBJ1-4 TRBV5-5 . . TGTGCCAGCAGCCCACTGCCTGCAACTAATGAAAAACTGTTTTTT CASSPLPATNEKLFF
TRBJ1-1 TRBV10-3 . many TGTGCCATCAGTGGCTCAACGGGGAACACTGAAGCTTTCTTT CAISGSTGNTEAFF
TRBJ2-5 TRBV7-6 . . TGTGCCAGCAGCTTAGAGCCCCTGCAAGAGACCCAGTACTTC CASSLEPLQETQYF
TRBJ1-5 TRBV28 . few TGTGCCAGCAGTTTGGGGGGGCAAGGACAGCCCCAGCATTTT CASSLGGQGQPQHF
TRBJ1-3 TRBV24-1 . . TGTGCCACCAGTGACCCTAAGGGATCTGGAAACACCATATATTTT CATSDPKGSGNTIYF
TRBJ2-1 TRBV7-9 TRBD2 many TGTGCCGACGACAGGCTAGCGGGAGAGTCGGTACACGAGCAGTTCTTC CADDRLAGESVHEQFF
TRBJ2-2 TRBV10-3 . few TGTGCCATCAGCCCTACAGGGGGGGACACCGGGGAGCTGTTTTTT CAISPTGGDTGELFF
TRBJ2-5 TRBV7-6 . many TGTGCCAGCAGCTCAATGCGAGAGACCCAGTACTTC CASSSMRETQYF
TRBJ2-7 TRBV18 TRBD2 many TGTGCCAGCTCACCGGGGACTAGCGGGATGAGGGAGCAGTACTTC CASSPGTSGMREQYF
TRBJ2-7 TRBV30 TRBD1 many TGTGCCTGGAACAGGGGCCCCGGGTACGAGCAGTACTTC CAWNRGPGYEQYF
TRBJ2-2 TRBV12-3/TRBV12-4 . few TGTGCCAGCAGTTTTGGGCAGGCCAAGGCCGGGGAGCTGTTTTTT CASSFGQAKAGELFF
TRBJ2-2 TRBV7-8 . . TGTGCCAGCAGCTTCCCAGACAGGGAGGCATCGAACACCGGGGAGCTATTTTTT CASSFPDREASNTGELFF
TRBJ1-1 TRBV6-1 . few TGTGCCAGCAGTGAAAACAGGGTCTTTGGGTCCGATACTGAAGCTTTCTTT CASSENRVFGSDTEAFF
TRBJ2-1 TRBV20-1 TRBD2 many TGCAGTGCTAGGGGTAATTGGGCTAGCGGTTCGAACAATGAGCAGTTCTTC CSARGNWASGSNNEQFF
TRBJ2-7 TRBV11-1 . many TGTGCCAGCAGCTTACGGGTGGGCGAGCAGTACTTC CASSLRVGEQYF
TRBJ2-5 TRBV4-2 TRBD2 few TGTGCCAGCAGCCAAGAACTAGGCCTAGCGGCAGAGACCCAGTACTTC CASSQELGLAAETQYF
TRBJ2-7 TRBV6-5 TRBD1 few TGTGCCAGCAGTTACTCGAAATGGGACAGGGCATACGAGCAGTACTTC CASSYSKWDRAYEQYF
TRBJ2-3 TRBV13 . many TGTGCCAGCAGCCTTGAGGGACTCACCCGGGGGAGGACAGATACGCAGTATTTT CASSLEGLTRGRTDTQYF
TRBJ2-7 TRBV27 . . TGTGCCAGCAGGTCCGAAAAGGGGGACTCCTACGAGCAGTACTTC CASRSEKGDSYEQYF
TRBJ2-5 TRBV5-4 . . TGTGCCAGCAGCTTGGGGGGCAGCGACGGGGAGACCCAGTACTTC CASSLGGSDGETQYF
TRBJ2-7 TRBV11-2 . many TGTGCCAGCAGCTTAGTAGCGGCAAGCGAGCAGTACTTC CASSLVAASEQYF
TRBJ2-7 TRBV5-1 . many TGCGCCAGCAGCCCGCCGGGACTCAGCTCCTACGAGCAGTACTTC CASSPPGLSSYEQYF
TRBJ1-1 TRBV5-1 . many TGCGCCAGCAGCTTGACAGGGTCGGGCACTGAAGCTTTCTTT CASSLTGSGTEAFF
TRBJ2-5 TRBV5-1 TRBD1 few TGCGCCAGCAGCTTGGGAGCCCTGACAGGGAGCATCGAGACCCAGTACTTC CASSLGALTGSIETQYF